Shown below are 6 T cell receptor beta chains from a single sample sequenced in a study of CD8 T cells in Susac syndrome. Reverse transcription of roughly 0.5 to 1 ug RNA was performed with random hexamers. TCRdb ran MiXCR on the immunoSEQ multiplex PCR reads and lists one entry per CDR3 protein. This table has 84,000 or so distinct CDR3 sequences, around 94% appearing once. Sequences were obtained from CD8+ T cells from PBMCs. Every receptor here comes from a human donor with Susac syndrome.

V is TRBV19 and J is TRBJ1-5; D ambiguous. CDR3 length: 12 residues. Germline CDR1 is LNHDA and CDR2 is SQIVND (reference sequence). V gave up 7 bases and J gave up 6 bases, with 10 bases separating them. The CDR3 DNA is TGTGCCAGTACCATGGGGAGTCAGCCCCAGCATTTT. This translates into CASTMGSQPQHF.

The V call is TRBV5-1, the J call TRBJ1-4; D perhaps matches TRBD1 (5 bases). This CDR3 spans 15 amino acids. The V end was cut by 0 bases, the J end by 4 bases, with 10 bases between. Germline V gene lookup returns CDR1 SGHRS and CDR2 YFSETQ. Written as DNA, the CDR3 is TGCGCCAGCAGCTTGGCGTCTGGGGGTAATGAAAAACTGTTTTTT. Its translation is CASSLASGGNEKLFF.

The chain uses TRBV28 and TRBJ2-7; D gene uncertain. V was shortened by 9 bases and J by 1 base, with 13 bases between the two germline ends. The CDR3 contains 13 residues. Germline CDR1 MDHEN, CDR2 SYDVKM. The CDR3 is CARSLTQSYEQYF. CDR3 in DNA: TGTGCCAGATCTCTTACGCAGTCCTACGAGCAGTACTTC.

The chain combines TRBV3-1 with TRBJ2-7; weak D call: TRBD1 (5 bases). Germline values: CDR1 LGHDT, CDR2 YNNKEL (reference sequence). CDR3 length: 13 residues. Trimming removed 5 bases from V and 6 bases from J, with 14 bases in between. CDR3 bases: TGTGCCAGCAGCAAACAGGTTGGACCCGAGCAGTACTTC. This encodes CASSKQVGPEQYF.

CDR3 in amino acids: CASSYSGPLADTQYF. The DNA for the CDR3 is TGTGCCAGCAGTTACTCCGGACCTTTAGCAGATACGCAGTATTTT. The chain couples TRBV6-5 to TRBJ2-3; no clear D. V gave up 0 bases and J gave up 4 bases, with 11 bases separating them. The CDR3 runs to 15 residues. Germline values: CDR1 MNHEY, CDR2 SVGAGI.

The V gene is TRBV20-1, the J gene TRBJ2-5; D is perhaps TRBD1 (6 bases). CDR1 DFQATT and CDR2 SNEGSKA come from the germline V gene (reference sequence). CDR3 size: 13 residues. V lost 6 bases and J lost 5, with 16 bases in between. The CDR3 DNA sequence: TGCAGTGCCCTTCAGGGGCCGGAGGAGACCCAGTACTTC. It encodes CSALQGPEETQYF.